A selection of T cell receptor beta chains follows, all from one sample in a study of long-term antiretroviral therapy in people with HIV. Repertoires were generated with immunoSEQ multiplex PCR, while TCRdb's copy carries only in-frame clones and drops some. The sample carries tens of thousands of clones, more than 85% recorded once. The sequencing here drew on unsorted PBMCs, taken approximately 2.6 years after starting antiretroviral therapy. Receptor source: a man in his forties with HIV. Both conserved end residues are part of each CDR3. Each record gives: J gene, D gene, clone size, V gene, CDR3 DNA, CDR3 protein. The D gene is left open where the match is weak. The size field is filled for only some rows; it gives once, few, many or a size class.

TRBJ1-3 | . | . | TRBV14 | TGTGCCAGCAGCCAAGACAGCGGAAACACCATATATTTT | CASSQDSGNTIYF
TRBJ2-7 | . | few | TRBV10-1 | TGCGCCAGCAGTGAAAACTCCATCGAGCAGTACTTC | CASSENSIEQYF
TRBJ2-1 | TRBD2 | . | TRBV10-3 | TGTGCCATCAGTGGGGGGGGACTAGCGGGAGTAACCAATGAGCAGTTCTTC | CAISGGGLAGVTNEQFF
TRBJ1-5 | . | . | TRBV19 | TGTGCCAGTAGCGAACAGGGTTTTCAGCCCCAGCATTTT | CASSEQGFQPQHF
TRBJ1-4 | TRBD1 | . | TRBV28 | TGTGCCAGCAGCCCAGGGACAGGGCCTAATGAAAAACTGTTTTTT | CASSPGTGPNEKLFF
TRBJ2-2 | . | few | TRBV7-6 | TGTGCCAGCAGTTTGGACTTAACCGGGGAGCTGTTTTTT | CASSLDLTGELFF
TRBJ2-5 | . | . | TRBV6-1 | TGTGCCAGCAGTGAAGCGCGGGTAGGGGACTACCAAGAGACCCAGTACTTC | CASSEARVGDYQETQYF
TRBJ1-4 | TRBD1 | . | TRBV9 | TGTGCCAGCAGCGCCGTCCCACAGGGGGCTAATGAAAAACTGTTTTTT | CASSAVPQGANEKLFF
TRBJ1-6 | . | once | TRBV6-1 | TGTGCCAGCAGTGGCATGAACGGATCACCCCTCCACTTT | CASSGMNGSPLHF
TRBJ2-7 | . | . | TRBV30 | TGTGCCTGGTCCCTAGGTGTGGGCTCCTACGAGCAGTACTTC | CAWSLGVGSYEQYF
TRBJ2-2 | . | . | TRBV10-1 | TGCGCCAGCAGTGCAGGATCCGAGGGGCGAGCGAACACCGGGGAGCTGTTTTTT | CASSAGSEGRANTGELFF
TRBJ2-6 | . | . | TRBV7-9 | TGTGCCAGCAGCTTACCCTCCGGGGCTGGGGCCAACGTCCTGACTTTC | CASSLPSGAGANVLTF
TRBJ1-1 | . | . | TRBV4-2 | TGTGCCAGCAGCCTATACGCCCGGGACGAGAACACTGAAGCTTTCTTT | CASSLYARDENTEAFF
TRBJ2-6 | . | . | TRBV7-9 | TGTGCCAGCGGTCCAGCCCAATCAGTCTCTGGGGCCAACGTCCTGACTTTC | CASGPAQSVSGANVLTF
TRBJ2-2 | TRBD1 | . | TRBV5-8 | TGTGCCAGCAAGCCTACGGGGACAGGGGTCACCGGGGAGCTGTTTTTT | CASKPTGTGVTGELFF
TRBJ1-4 | TRBD1 | . | TRBV9 | TGTGCCAGCAGCGTAGGAGGGGGCTGGAATAATGAAAAACTGTTTTTT | CASSVGGGWNNEKLFF
TRBJ1-1 | TRBD1 | . | TRBV6-5 | TGTGCCAGCACCCCGGACAGGGGGCTCACTGAAGCTTTCTTT | CASTPDRGLTEAFF
TRBJ2-2 | . | . | TRBV14 | TGTGCCAGCAGCCAAGTCGGAAGGAGAACCGGGGAGCTGTTTTTT | CASSQVGRRTGELFF
TRBJ2-1 | . | . | TRBV7-9 | TGTGCCAGCATTTGGGAGGACTCCTACAATGAGCAGTTCTTC | CASIWEDSYNEQFF
TRBJ2-7 | . | . | TRBV27 | TGTGCCAGCAGGACGATTGACTCCTACGAGCAGTACTTC | CASRTIDSYEQYF
TRBJ2-3 | . | . | TRBV28 | TGTGCCAGCAGTTTAGAGGTATCAGAGAGCACAGATACGCAGTATTTT | CASSLEVSESTDTQYF
TRBJ2-7 | . | . | TRBV4-3 | TGCGCCAGCAGCCAAGGTACAAGCAATCTCTACGAGCAGTACTTC | CASSQGTSNLYEQYF
TRBJ2-1 | . | . | TRBV21-1 | TGTGCCAGCAGCCCTATGTTCGGGAGCTCCTACAATGAGCAGTTCTTC | CASSPMFGSSYNEQFF
TRBJ2-7 | . | . | TRBV7-2 | TGTGCCAGCAGCTTAGGCCCCAGCGCCAGCTCCTACGAGCAGTACTTC | CASSLGPSASSYEQYF
TRBJ1-1 | . | . | TRBV7-8 | TGTGCCAGCAGCTTAAGGGGTTTGGGCACTGAAGCTTTCTTT | CASSLRGLGTEAFF
TRBJ1-5 | . | . | TRBV5-4 | TGTGCCAGCAGCTTGGGACAGAGCAATCAGCCCCAGCATTTT | CASSLGQSNQPQHF
TRBJ2-5 | TRBD1 | . | TRBV19 | TGTGCCAGTAGGATAACAGGGGGCGCAGGTCTGGAGACCCAGTACTTC | CASRITGGAGLETQYF
TRBJ2-3 | TRBD2 | . | TRBV18 | TGTGCCAGCTCACCACTCTGGGAAAGTAGCGGGCCCGGTGCAGATACGCAGTATTTT | CASSPLWESSGPGADTQYF
TRBJ2-5 | . | . | TRBV19 | TGTGCCAGTAGAGCCCCCGGACAAGAGACCCAGTACTTC | CASRAPGQETQYF
TRBJ2-7 | TRBD1 | . | TRBV13 | TGTGCCAGCAGCAAGGGACAGGGCCGGTCCTACGAGCAGTACTTC | CASSKGQGRSYEQYF
TRBJ1-2 | . | . | TRBV5-1 | TGCGCCAGCAGCTTGAGTATGGGGGTTGATGGCTACACCTTC | CASSLSMGVDGYTF
TRBJ2-1 | TRBD2 | . | TRBV27 | TGTGCCAGCGGTAGGAGCGGGGGATTTAATGAGCAGTTCTTC | CASGRSGGFNEQFF
TRBJ2-1 | TRBD1 | . | TRBV30 | TGTGCCTGGAGTTCCGGGACAGGGGTGGATGAGCAGTTCTTC | CAWSSGTGVDEQFF
TRBJ1-1 | . | once | TRBV11-2 | TGTGCCAGCAGCTTAGAGGCCAACACTGAAGCTTTCTTT | CASSLEANTEAFF
TRBJ1-1 | . | . | TRBV4-3 | TGCGCCAGCAGCCAAGATATGGGGGGGGACGCTGAAGCTTTCTTT | CASSQDMGGDAEAFF
TRBJ2-5 | . | . | TRBV7-9 | TGTGCCAGCAGCTTAGACCAAAGCCAAGAGACCCAGTACTTC | CASSLDQSQETQYF
TRBJ2-1 | . | once | TRBV27 | TGTGCCACCGATTTCGGCAATGAGCAGTTCTTC | CATDFGNEQFF